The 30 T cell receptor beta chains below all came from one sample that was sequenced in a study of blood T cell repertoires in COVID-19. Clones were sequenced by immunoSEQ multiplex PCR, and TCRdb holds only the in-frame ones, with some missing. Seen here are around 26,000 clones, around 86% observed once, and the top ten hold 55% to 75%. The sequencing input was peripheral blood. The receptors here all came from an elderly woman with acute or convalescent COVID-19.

The CDR3 sequence is CASSTTGAPPEAFF. The CDR3 DNA sequence: TGTGCCAGTAGTACCACAGGGGCTCCCCCTGAAGCTTTCTTT. The gene calls are TRBV19 and TRBJ1-1; 7 nucleotides agree with TRBD1. The V gene end was trimmed by 4 bases and the J gene end by 6 bases; junction bases not matched to a gene: 8. The CDR3 is 14 amino acids. CDR1 LNHDA and CDR2 SQIVND come from the germline V gene (reference sequence).

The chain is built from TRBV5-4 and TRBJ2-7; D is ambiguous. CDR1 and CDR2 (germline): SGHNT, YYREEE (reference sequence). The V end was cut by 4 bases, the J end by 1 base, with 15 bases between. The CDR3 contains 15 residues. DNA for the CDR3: TGTGCCAGCAGCCCGGCGCCCTCGGGTTCCTACGAGCAGTACTTC. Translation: CASSPAPSGSYEQYF.

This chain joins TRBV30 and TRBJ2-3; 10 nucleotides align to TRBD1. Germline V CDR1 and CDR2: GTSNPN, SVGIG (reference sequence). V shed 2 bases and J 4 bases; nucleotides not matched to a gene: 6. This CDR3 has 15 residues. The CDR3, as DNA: TGTGCCTGGAGTAAGGGACAGGGGAGGGCAGATACGCAGTATTTT. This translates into CAWSKGQGRADTQYF.

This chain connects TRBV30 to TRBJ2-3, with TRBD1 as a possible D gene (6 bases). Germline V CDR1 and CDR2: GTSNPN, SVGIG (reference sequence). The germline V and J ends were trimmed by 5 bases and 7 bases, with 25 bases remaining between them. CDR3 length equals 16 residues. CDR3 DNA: TGTGCCTGGGGGAGACTCGTGGGGGACAATGTGAATACGCAGTATTTT. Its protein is CAWGRLVGDNVNTQYF.

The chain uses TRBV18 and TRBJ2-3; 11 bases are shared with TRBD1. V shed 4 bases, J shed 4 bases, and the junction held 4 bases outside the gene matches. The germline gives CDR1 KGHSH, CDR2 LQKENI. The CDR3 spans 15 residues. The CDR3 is CASSLGTGGSDTQYF. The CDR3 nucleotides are TGTGCCAGCTCACTCGGGACAGGGGGATCAGATACGCAGTATTTT. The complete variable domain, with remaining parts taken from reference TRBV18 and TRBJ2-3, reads NAGVMQNPRHLVRRRGQEARLRCSPMKGHSHVYWYRQLPEEGLKFMVYLQKENIIDESGMPKERFSAEFPKEGPSILRIQQVVRGDSAAYFCASSLGTGGSDTQYFGPGTRLTVL.

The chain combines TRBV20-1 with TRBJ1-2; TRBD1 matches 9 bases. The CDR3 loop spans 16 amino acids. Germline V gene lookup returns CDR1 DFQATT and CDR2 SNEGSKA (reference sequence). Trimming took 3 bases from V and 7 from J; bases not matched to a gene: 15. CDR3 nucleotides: TGCAGTGCTAGTGTTATTGTGGGACAGGGAGGCTCTGGCTACACCTTC. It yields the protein CSASVIVGQGGSGYTF.

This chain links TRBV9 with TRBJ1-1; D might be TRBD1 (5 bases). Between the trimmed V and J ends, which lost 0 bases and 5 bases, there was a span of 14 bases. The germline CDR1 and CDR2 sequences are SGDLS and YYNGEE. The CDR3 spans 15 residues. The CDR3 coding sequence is TGTGCCAGCAGCGTAGAGGGAGGGAGGGGAACTGAAGCTTTCTTT. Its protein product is CASSVEGGRGTEAFF.

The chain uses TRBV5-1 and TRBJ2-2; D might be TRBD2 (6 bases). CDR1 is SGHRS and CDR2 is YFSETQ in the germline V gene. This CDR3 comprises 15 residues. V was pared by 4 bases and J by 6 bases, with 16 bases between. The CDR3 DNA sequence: TGCGCCAGCAGCCCGGGACTGCGAGGGGCCGGGGAGCTGTTTTTT. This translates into CASSPGLRGAGELFF.

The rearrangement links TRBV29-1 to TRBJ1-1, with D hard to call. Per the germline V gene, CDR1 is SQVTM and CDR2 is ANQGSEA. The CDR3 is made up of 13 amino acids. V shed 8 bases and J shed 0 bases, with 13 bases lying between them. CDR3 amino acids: CSSSPRLNTEAFF. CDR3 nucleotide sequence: TGCAGCTCCTCCCCCAGGTTGAACACTGAAGCTTTCTTT.

DNA for the CDR3: TGCAGCGTTACAGAAGGCAGGGGGCGAGGTCAGCCCCAGCATTTT. It translates to CSVTEGRGRGQPQHF. V usage is TRBV29-1 and J usage is TRBJ1-5; TRBD1 matches 8 bases. V lost 5 bases and J lost 6; bases outside the gene matches: 12. The CDR3 runs 15 residues. Per the germline V gene, CDR1 is SQVTM and CDR2 is ANQGSEA.

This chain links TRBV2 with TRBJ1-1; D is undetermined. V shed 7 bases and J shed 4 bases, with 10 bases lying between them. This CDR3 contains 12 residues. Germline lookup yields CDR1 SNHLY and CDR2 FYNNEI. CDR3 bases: TGTGCCAGCAAGATAGGCGGCACTGAAGCTTTCTTT. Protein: CASKIGGTEAFF.

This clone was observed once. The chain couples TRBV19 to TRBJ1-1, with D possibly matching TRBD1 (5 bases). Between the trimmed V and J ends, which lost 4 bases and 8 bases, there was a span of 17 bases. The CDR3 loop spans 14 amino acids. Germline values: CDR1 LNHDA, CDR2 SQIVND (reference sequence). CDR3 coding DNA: TGTGCCAGTAGTACCGACCGGGAGGGGCGCGAAGCTTTCTTT. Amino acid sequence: CASSTDREGREAFF.

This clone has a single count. The CDR3 region is CATSEGGANTEAFF. Written as DNA, the CDR3 is TGTGCCACCAGTGAGGGGGGGGCTAACACTGAAGCTTTCTTT. The chain links TRBV24-1 to TRBJ1-1; D is possibly TRBD1 (6 bases). Germline V gene data show CDR1 as KGHDR and CDR2 as SFDVKD. The V gene lost 4 bases and the J gene lost 2 bases, with 10 bases spanning the gap. CDR3 length: 14 residues.

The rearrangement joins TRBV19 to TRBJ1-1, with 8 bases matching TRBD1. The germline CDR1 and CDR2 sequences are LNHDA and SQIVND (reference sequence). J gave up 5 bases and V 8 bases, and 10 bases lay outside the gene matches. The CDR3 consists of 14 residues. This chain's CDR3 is CASSRGRGVTEAFF. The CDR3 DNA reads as TGTGCCAGTTCCAGGGGGCGTGGGGTGACTGAAGCTTTCTTT.

CDR3 nucleotides: TGTGCCAGCAGTGAAAGGAAGCGGGAGGCCGGGGAGCTGTTTTTT. Encoded protein: CASSERKREAGELFF. The rearrangement joins TRBV6-1 to TRBJ2-2; 9 nucleotides agree with TRBD2. V lost 2 bases, J lost 6 bases, and 4 bases stayed unmatched. The length of the CDR3 is 15 residues. In germline, CDR1 is MNHNS, CDR2 SASEGT.

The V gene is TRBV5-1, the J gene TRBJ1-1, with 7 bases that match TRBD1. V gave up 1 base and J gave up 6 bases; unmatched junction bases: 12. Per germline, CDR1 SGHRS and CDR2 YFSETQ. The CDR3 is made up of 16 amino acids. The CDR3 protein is CASSLSTQGLEAEAFF. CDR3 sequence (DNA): TGCGCCAGCAGCTTGTCTACACAGGGGCTAGAGGCTGAAGCTTTCTTT.

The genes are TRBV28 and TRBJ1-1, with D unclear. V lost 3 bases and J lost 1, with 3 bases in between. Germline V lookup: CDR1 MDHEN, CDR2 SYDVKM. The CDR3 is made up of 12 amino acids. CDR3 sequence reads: CASSFRNTEAFF. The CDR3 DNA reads TGTGCCAGCAGTTTCAGGAACACTGAAGCTTTCTTT.

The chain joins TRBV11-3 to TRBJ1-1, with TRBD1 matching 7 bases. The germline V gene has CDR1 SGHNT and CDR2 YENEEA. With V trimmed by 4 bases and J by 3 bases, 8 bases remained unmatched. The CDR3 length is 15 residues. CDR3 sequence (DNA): TGTGCCAGCAGCTCGACAGGGCTCCTGGACACTGAAGCTTTCTTT. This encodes CASSSTGLLDTEAFF. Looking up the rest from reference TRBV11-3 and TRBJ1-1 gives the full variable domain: EAGVVQSPRYKIIEKKQPVAFWCNPISGHNTLYWYLQNLGQGPELLIRYENEEAVDDSQLPKDRFSAERLKGVDSTLKIQPAELGDSAVYLCASSSTGLLDTEAFFGQGTRLTVV.

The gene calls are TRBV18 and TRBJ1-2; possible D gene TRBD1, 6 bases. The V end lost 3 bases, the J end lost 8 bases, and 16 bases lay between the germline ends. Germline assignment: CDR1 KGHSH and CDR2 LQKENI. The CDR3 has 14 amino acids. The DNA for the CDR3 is TGTGCCAGCTCACCTTTGAAGGGACAATTGGGCTACACCTTC. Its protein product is CASSPLKGQLGYTF.

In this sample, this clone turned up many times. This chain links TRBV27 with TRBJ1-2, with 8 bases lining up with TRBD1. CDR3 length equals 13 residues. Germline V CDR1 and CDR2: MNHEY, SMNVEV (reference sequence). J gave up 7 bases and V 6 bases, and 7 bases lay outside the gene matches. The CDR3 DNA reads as TGTGCCAGCAGGCTCAGGACAGGGTCTGGCTACACCTTC. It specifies CASRLRTGSGYTF.

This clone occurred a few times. CDR3 residues: CASSSGNQETQYF. DNA of the CDR3: TGTGCCAGCAGTTCGGGGAACCAAGAGACCCAGTACTTC. The chain has TRBV7-8 and TRBJ2-5, with D possibly matching TRBD2 (5 bases). Germline V gene lookup returns CDR1 SGHVS and CDR2 FQNEAQ. V gave up 6 bases and J gave up 0 bases, with 8 bases separating them. This CDR3 has 13 residues. Looking up the rest from reference TRBV7-8 and TRBJ2-5 gives the full variable domain: GAGVSQSPRYKVAKRGQDVALRCDPISGHVSLFWYQQALGQGPEFLTYFQNEAQLDKSGLPSDRFFAERPEGSVSTLKIQRTQQEDSAVYLCASSSGNQETQYFGPGTRLLVL.

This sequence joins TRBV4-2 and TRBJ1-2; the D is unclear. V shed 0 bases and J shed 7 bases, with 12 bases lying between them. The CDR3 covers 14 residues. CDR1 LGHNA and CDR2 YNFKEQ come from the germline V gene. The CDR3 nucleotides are TGTGCCAGCAGCCAAGAACAGAGAATGGGTGGCTACACCTTC. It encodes CASSQEQRMGGYTF.

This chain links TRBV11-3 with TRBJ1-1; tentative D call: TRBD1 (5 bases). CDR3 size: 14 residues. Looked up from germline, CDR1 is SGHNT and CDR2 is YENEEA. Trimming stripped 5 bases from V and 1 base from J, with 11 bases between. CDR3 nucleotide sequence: TGTGCCAGCAGCAACCGCCAGGGGAACACTGAAGCTTTCTTT. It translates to CASSNRQGNTEAFF.

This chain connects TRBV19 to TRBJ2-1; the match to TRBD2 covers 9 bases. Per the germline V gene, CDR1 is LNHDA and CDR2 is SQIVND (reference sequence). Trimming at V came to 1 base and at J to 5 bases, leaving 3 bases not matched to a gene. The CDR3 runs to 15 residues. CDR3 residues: CASSIGTSGHNEQFF. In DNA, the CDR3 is TGTGCCAGTAGTATAGGTACTAGCGGGCACAATGAGCAGTTCTTC.

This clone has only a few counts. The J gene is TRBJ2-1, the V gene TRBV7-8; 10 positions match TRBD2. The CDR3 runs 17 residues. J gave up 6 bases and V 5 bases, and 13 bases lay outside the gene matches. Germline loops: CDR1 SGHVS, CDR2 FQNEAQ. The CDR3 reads CASSPGTSESIGNEQFF. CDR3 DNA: TGTGCCAGCAGCCCCGGGACTAGCGAGTCGATCGGCAATGAGCAGTTCTTC.

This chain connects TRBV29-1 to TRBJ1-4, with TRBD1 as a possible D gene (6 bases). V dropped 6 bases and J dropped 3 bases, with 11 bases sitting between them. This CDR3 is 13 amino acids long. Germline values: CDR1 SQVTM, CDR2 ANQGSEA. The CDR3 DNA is TGCAGCGTCGGCGGGGGGCCTAATGAAAAACTGTTTTTT. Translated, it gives CSVGGGPNEKLFF.

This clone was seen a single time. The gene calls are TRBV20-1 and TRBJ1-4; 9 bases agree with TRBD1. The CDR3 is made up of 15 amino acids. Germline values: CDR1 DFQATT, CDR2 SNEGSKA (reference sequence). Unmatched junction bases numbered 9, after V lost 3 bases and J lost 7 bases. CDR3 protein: CSASFPGTGSEKLFF. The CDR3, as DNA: TGCAGTGCTAGTTTCCCCGGGACAGGGAGTGAAAAACTGTTTTTT.

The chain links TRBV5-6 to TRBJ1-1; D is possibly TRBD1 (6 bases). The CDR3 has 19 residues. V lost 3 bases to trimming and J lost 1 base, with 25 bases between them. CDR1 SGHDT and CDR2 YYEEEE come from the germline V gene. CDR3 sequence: CASSSFSDSKTLGNTEAFF. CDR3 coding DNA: TGTGCCAGCAGCTCATTCTCGGACAGCAAGACCCTGGGGAACACTGAAGCTTTCTTT.

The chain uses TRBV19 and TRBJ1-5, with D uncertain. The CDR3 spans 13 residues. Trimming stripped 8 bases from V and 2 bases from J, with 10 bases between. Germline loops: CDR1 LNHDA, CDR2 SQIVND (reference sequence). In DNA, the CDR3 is TGTGCCAGTGCCGGGAGAGGCAATCAGCCCCAGCATTTT. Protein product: CASAGRGNQPQHF.

The CDR3: CASSFSVNTEAFF. CDR3 nucleotide sequence: TGTGCCAGCAGCTTCTCTGTGAACACTGAAGCTTTCTTT. The chain uses TRBV5-6 and TRBJ1-1; no reliable D call. Germline V gene data show CDR1 as SGHDT and CDR2 as YYEEEE. CDR3 length: 13 residues. V dropped 2 bases and J dropped 0 bases, with 5 bases sitting between them.